A selection of T cell receptor beta chains follows, all from one sample in a study of blood T cell repertoires in COVID-19. Using immunoSEQ multiplex PCR, the repertoire was profiled, and TCRdb retains in-frame clones only, with some absent. Of some 170,000 clones listed, about 86% are singletons. The sample consisted of peripheral blood. These receptors all come from a woman over 75 with acute or convalescent COVID-19. Each CDR3 is given with its conserved first and last residue. A D gene is named only where the DNA matches it firmly. Some rows mark clone size as missing; the rest say once, few, many or name a class of expanded clone.

len: 16
v_gene: TRBV3-1/TRBV3-2
abundance: .
d_gene: TRBD1
j_gene: TRBJ1-1
CDR3aa: CASSQARTGRNTEAFF
CDR3nt: TGTGCCAGCAGCCAAGCCCGGACAGGGAGGAACACTGAAGCTTTCTTT

len: 17
v_gene: TRBV18
abundance: once
d_gene: TRBD2
j_gene: TRBJ2-5
CDR3aa: CASSPQGMLAGKETQYF
CDR3nt: TGTGCCAGCTCACCACAAGGGATGCTAGCGGGAAAAGAGACCCAGTACTTC

len: 15
v_gene: TRBV6-5
abundance: .
d_gene: .
j_gene: TRBJ1-1
CDR3aa: CASSYSRGRGAEAFF
CDR3nt: TGTGCCAGCAGTTACTCGCGGGGGCGCGGGGCTGAAGCTTTCTTT

len: 11
v_gene: TRBV28
abundance: .
d_gene: .
j_gene: TRBJ1-2
CDR3aa: CASSLRGQPLF
CDR3nt: TGTGCCAGCAGTTTACGCGGACAGCCCCTTTTC

len: 15
v_gene: TRBV6-5
abundance: .
d_gene: TRBD1
j_gene: TRBJ2-2
CDR3aa: CASSTDRAVGGELFF
CDR3nt: TGTGCCAGCAGTACGGACAGGGCGGTCGGCGGGGAGCTGTTTTTT

len: 17
v_gene: TRBV4-3
abundance: .
d_gene: TRBD1
j_gene: TRBJ1-1
CDR3aa: CASSQDWPGQGALRAFF
CDR3nt: TGCGCCAGCAGCCAAGATTGGCCCGGACAGGGGGCTCTCCGCGCTTTCTTT

len: 12
v_gene: TRBV3-1/TRBV3-2
abundance: .
d_gene: .
j_gene: TRBJ2-3
CDR3aa: CASSQDSDTQYF
CDR3nt: TGTGCCAGCAGCCAAGACTCAGATACGCAGTATTTT

len: 16
v_gene: TRBV19
abundance: .
d_gene: TRBD1
j_gene: TRBJ2-3
CDR3aa: CASSDLRGQGTDTQYF
CDR3nt: TGTGCCAGTAGCGATCTTCGGGGACAGGGGACAGATACGCAGTATTTT

len: 14
v_gene: TRBV27
abundance: once
d_gene: .
j_gene: TRBJ2-1
CDR3aa: CASSFQGWGSEQFF
CDR3nt: TGTGCCAGCAGTTTCCAGGGGTGGGGGAGTGAGCAGTTCTTC

len: 17
v_gene: TRBV9
abundance: .
d_gene: TRBD2
j_gene: TRBJ2-3
CDR3aa: CASSTNKLAGGTDTQYF
CDR3nt: TGTGCCAGCTCAACTAACAAACTAGCGGGGGGCACAGATACGCAGTATTTT